This TCR beta chain appears in the sequencing data of a study of post-analysis software for immune sequencing data. Findings and limits, study-wide: With TRBV5-6, TRBV5-1 and TRBV20-1 included, about 5 TRBV segments were more frequent in patients than in controls.

Unique molecular identifiers featured in each of the TCR beta cDNA libraries. TCRdb reprocessed the PCR reads with MiXCR, giving one entry per CDR3 protein. The sample shows about 540,000 distinct CDR3 sequences, roughly 34% of them seen only once. As to this clonotype: No antigen is known for it.

The germline CDR1 and CDR2 sequences are DFQATT and SNEGSKA (reference sequence). The CDR3 sequence is 14 residues long. V was cut by 6 bases and J by 4 bases, with 18 bases left in between. This rearrangement joins TRBV20-1 to TRBJ2-5; D might be TRBD1 or TRBD2, each matching 6 bases. Sequences were obtained from blood. The sequence was collected from a girl between 2 and 17 years old with multiple sclerosis. This chain's CDR3 is CSAGGGRGRETQYF. As DNA, the CDR3 is TGCAGTGCCGGGGGCGGCAGGGGACGAGAGACCCAGTACTTC.